The 5 T cell receptor beta chains below come from one sample, sequenced in a study of cytomegalovirus exposure and HLA in healthy donors. Primers included in the PCR were 60 Vbeta and 13 Jbeta primers. Assay: immunoSEQ multiplex PCR; the TCRdb copy retains only in-frame clones and omits some. Counted here are roughly 190,000 clones, over 75% occurring once; the ten biggest clones make up roughly 6.7%. Sequencing used PBMCs. The receptor source for this set is a man in his forties in good health and CMV-seropositive.

V usage is TRBV29-1 and J usage is TRBJ2-6; 7 bases line up with TRBD2. V lost 7 bases, J lost 1 base, and 1 base stayed unmatched. The V gene's germline CDR1 is SQVTM and CDR2 ANQGSEA. The CDR3 extends over 13 amino acids. CDR3 sequence: CSAGGSGANVLTF. CDR3 nucleotides: TGCAGCGCCGGGGGGTCTGGGGCCAACGTCCTGACTTTC.

The chain links TRBV11-2 to TRBJ1-4; 7 bases are a match to TRBD1. CDR1 is SGHAT and CDR2 is FQNNGV in the germline V gene. The V gene end was trimmed by 5 bases and the J gene end by 5 bases; junction bases not matched to a gene: 2. This CDR3 contains 13 residues. CDR3 sequence reads: CASSADRNEKLFF. In nucleotides, the CDR3 is TGTGCCAGCAGCGCGGACAGGAATGAAAAACTGTTTTTT.

The chain carries TRBV5-4 and TRBJ2-1; 7 nucleotides agree with TRBD2. Unmatched junction bases numbered 20, after V lost 6 bases and J lost 5 bases. This CDR3 is 18 amino acids long. Germline assignment: CDR1 SGHNT and CDR2 YYREEE (reference sequence). CDR3 region: CASTEGATYASGDNEQFF. CDR3 nucleotides: TGTGCCAGCACGGAGGGTGCGACGTATGCTAGCGGTGACAATGAGCAGTTCTTC.

This chain connects TRBV19 to TRBJ2-2, with TRBD1 matching 10 bases. CDR1 is LNHDA and CDR2 is SQIVND in the germline V gene (reference sequence). J lost 8 bases, V lost 6 bases, and 9 bases had no gene match. The CDR3 spans 15 residues. CDR3 sequence reads: CASSLDGTGAGELFF. CDR3 coding DNA: TGTGCCAGTAGCCTCGATGGGACAGGGGCAGGGGAGCTGTTTTTT.

This chain joins TRBV5-1 and TRBJ2-3; 14 bases fit TRBD2. Germline V CDR1 and CDR2: SGHRS, YFSETQ. The CDR3 consists of 16 residues. Germline trimming cut 3 bases from V and 4 bases from J; bases unmatched to any gene: 4. The CDR3 sequence is CASSSRLAGGPDTQYF. CDR3 bases: TGCGCCAGCAGCTCCCGACTAGCGGGGGGGCCAGATACGCAGTATTTT.